This T cell receptor beta chain was profiled in a study of blood T cells in healthy people across ages. Study in general: Through template switching, about one barcoded beta molecule was captured per two T cells, as measured in model experiments.

For the second PCR, which ran for roughly 6 to 12 cycles, a sample-barcoded 5' primer and a J-beta primer mix were used. A template-switch adaptor that had 12 random nucleotides put a tag on each cDNA molecule. TCRdb independently ran MiXCR on the 5' RACE reads; one entry per CDR3 protein. The sample lists approximately 940,000 distinct CDR3 sequences; roughly 43% were seen once. Overall study findings and caveats: The donors' CMV status was not determined, possibly confounding changes in expanded clonotypes.

As to this clonotype: Its antigen remains unidentified.

Donors ranged from 6 to 90 years old and were healthy Caucasians in Russia. Trimming left V 3 bases short and J 9 bases short, with 12 bases between. This CDR3 is 14 amino acids long. This clonotype originated in a man younger than 40 in good health. The sequenced sample consisted of blood. The chain employs TRBV12-3 or TRBV12-4 and TRBJ1-6; the D is unclear. CDR3: CASSLGGASSPLHF. The CDR3 DNA sequence: TGTGCCAGCAGTTTGGGAGGTGCCAGTTCACCCCTCCACTTT.